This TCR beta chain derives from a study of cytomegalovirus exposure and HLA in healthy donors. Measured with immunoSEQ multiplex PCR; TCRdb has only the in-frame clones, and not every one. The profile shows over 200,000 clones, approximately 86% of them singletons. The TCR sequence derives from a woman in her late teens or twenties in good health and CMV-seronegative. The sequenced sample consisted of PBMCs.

CDR3 amino acids: CATSPGDSNQPQHF. The CDR3, as DNA: TGTGCCACCAGCCCGGGGGATAGCAATCAGCCCCAGCATTTT. V gene TRBV6-6 combines with J gene TRBJ1-5; possible D gene TRBD1, 5 bases. The CDR3 has 14 amino acids. CDR1 is MNHNY and CDR2 is SVGAGI in the germline V gene (reference sequence). V was clipped by 10 bases and J by 0 bases, with 13 bases between them.